The 8 T cell receptor beta chains listed next were all sequenced from one sample in a study of control samples from healthy donors and cancer patients. The assay was immunoSEQ multiplex PCR, and TCRdb's table has in-frame clones only and misses some. The sample yields about 150,000 clones, around 90% seen once. The specimen was blood. The source of these receptors is a man aged 25-45 years in good health.

This sequence joins TRBV7-9 and TRBJ2-7, with unresolved D. CDR1 SEHNR and CDR2 FQNEAQ come from the germline V gene (reference sequence). Trimming left V 6 bases short and J 0 bases short, with 9 bases between. This CDR3 is built from 13 residues. The CDR3 loop reads CASRADVSYEQYF. In DNA, the CDR3 is TGTGCCAGCAGAGCAGACGTCTCCTACGAGCAGTACTTC.

V gene TRBV6-1 combines with J gene TRBJ2-5, with D perhaps assigned TRBD1 or TRBD2 (5 bases each). Germline-derived CDR1 and CDR2 are MNHNS and SASEGT. V was trimmed by 1 base and J by 5 bases, leaving 14 bases between them. CDR3 length: 15 residues. The CDR3 coding sequence is TGTGCCAGCAGTGAAGGGGGGACGCGGGCTGAGACCCAGTACTTC. The encoded protein is CASSEGGTRAETQYF.

This chain connects TRBV5-5 to TRBJ2-3; D is uncertain. V was cut by 4 bases and J by 2 bases, with 5 bases left in between. The CDR3 runs 12 residues. CDR1 and CDR2 from the germline V gene are SGHKS and YYEKEE (reference sequence). CDR3 in amino acids: CASSPTTDTQYF. DNA for the CDR3: TGTGCCAGCAGCCCCACCACAGATACGCAGTATTTT.

The chain employs TRBV19 and TRBJ2-5; 9 bases map to TRBD1. CDR3 size: 14 residues. V was pared by 11 bases and J by 5 bases, with 12 bases of the junction left unmatched. Germline CDR1 LNHDA, CDR2 SQIVND (reference sequence). The CDR3 sequence: CASRRDRARETQYF. For the CDR3, the DNA is TGTGCCTCCCGCCGGGACAGGGCGAGGGAGACCCAGTACTTC.

The rearrangement uses TRBV2 and TRBJ1-3; D is uncertain. This CDR3 is built from 13 residues. From germline, CDR1 is SNHLY and CDR2 FYNNEI. The germline V and J ends were trimmed by 4 bases and 0 bases, with 4 bases remaining between them. This CDR3 is CASSGTSGNTIYF. Here the CDR3 DNA reads TGTGCCAGCAGTGGAACCTCTGGAAACACCATATATTTT.

This sequence joins TRBV12-3 or TRBV12-4 and TRBJ2-3; D gene ambiguous. Trimming cost V 3 bases and J 7 bases, with 5 bases left between them. The CDR3 spans 11 residues. The CDR3 DNA reads as TGTGCCAGCAGTTTTGGGTATACGCAGTATTTT. Translating gives CASSFGYTQYF.

V is TRBV25-1 and J is TRBJ2-7; TRBD1 might be the D (5 bases). This CDR3 is built from 13 residues. V lost 2 bases and J 5 bases, leaving 10 bases between the germline ends. Germline CDR1 and CDR2: MGHDK and SYGVNS. The CDR3 bases are TGTGCCAGCAGTGAACAGGGTCGACACGAGCAGTACTTC. Protein product: CASSEQGRHEQYF.

A word on this clone: One junction end does not reproduce the germline sequence, and a read error may be involved. The chain combines TRBV11-2 with TRBJ2-5; D might be TRBD1 or TRBD2, each matching 5 bases. The CDR3 has 12 residues. CDR1 SGHAT and CDR2 FQNNGV come from the germline V gene. The CDR3 loop reads CASSLLGTAHYF. CDR3 DNA sequence: TGTGCCAGCAGCTTACTGGGGACGGCCCACTACTTC. Supplemented by reference TRBV11-2 and TRBJ2-5, the full variable domain reads EAGVAQSPRYKIIEKRQSVAFWCNPISGHATLYWYQQILGQGPKLLIQFQNNGVVDDSQLPKDRFSAERLKGVDSTLKIQPAKLEDSAVYLCASSLLGTAHYFGPGTRLLVL.